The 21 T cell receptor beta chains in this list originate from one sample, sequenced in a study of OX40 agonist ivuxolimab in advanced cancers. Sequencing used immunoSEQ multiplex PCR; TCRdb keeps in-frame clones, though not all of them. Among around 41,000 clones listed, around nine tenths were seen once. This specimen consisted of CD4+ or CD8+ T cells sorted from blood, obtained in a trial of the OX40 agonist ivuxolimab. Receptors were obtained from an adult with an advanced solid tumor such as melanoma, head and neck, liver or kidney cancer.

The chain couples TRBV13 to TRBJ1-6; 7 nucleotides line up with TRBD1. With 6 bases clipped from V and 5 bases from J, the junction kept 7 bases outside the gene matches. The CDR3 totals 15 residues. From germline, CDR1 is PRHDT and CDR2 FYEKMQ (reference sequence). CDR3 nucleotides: TGTGCCAGCAGTTTCCGGGACAGCCATAATTCACCCCTCCACTTT. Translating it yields CASSFRDSHNSPLHF.

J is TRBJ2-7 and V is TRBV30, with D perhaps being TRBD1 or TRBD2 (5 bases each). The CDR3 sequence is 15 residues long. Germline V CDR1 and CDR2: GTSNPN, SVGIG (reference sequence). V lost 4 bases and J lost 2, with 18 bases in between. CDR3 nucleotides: TGTGCCTGGACCCCGGATGGGGGAAGCACCTACGAGCAGTACTTC. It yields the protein CAWTPDGGSTYEQYF.

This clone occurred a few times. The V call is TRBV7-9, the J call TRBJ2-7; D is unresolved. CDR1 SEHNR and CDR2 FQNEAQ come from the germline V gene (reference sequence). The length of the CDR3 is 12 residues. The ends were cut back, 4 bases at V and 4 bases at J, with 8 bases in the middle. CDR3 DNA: TGTGCCAGCAGCTCTCGACTTTACGAGCAGTACTTC. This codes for CASSSRLYEQYF.

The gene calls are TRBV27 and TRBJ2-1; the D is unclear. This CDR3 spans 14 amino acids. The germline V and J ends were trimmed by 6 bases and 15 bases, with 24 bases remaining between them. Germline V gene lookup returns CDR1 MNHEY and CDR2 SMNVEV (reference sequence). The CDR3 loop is CASSLLGPLNRVFF. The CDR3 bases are TGTGCCAGCAGCTTGCTCGGACCCCTAAATCGCGTGTTCTTC.

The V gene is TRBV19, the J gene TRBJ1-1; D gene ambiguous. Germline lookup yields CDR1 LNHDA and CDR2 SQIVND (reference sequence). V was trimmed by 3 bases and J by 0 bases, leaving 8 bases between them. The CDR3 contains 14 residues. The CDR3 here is CASSMPGLNTEAFF. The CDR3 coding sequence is TGTGCCAGTAGTATGCCAGGCTTGAACACTGAAGCTTTCTTT.

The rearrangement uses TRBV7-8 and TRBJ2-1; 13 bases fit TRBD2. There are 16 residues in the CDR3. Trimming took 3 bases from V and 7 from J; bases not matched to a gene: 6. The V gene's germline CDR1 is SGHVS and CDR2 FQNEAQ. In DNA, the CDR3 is TGTGCCAGCAGCTTGGGGGGACTAGCGGGATTAAATGAGCAGTTCTTC. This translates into CASSLGGLAGLNEQFF.

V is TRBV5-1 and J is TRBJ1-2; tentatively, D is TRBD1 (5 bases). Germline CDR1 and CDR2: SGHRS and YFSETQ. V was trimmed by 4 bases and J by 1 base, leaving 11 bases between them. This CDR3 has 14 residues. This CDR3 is CASSLDNINYGYTF. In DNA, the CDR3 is TGCGCCAGCAGCCTGGACAATATTAACTATGGCTACACCTTC.

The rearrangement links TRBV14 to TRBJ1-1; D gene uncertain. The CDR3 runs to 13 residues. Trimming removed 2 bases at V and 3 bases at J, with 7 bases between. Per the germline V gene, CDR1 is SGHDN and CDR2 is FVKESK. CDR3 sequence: CASSQPEDTEAFF. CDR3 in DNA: TGTGCCAGCAGCCAACCCGAGGACACTGAAGCTTTCTTT.

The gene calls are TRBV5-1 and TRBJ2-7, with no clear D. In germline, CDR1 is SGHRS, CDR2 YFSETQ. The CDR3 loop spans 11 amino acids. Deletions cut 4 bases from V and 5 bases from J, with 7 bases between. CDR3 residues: CASSQENEQYF. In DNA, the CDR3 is TGCGCCAGCAGCCAAGAGAACGAGCAGTACTTC. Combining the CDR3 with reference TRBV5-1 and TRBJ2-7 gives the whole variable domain KAGVTQTPRYLIKTRGQQVTLSCSPISGHRSVSWYQQTPGQGLQFLFEYFSETQRNKGNFPGRFSGRQFSNSRSEMNVSTLELGDSALYLCASSQENEQYFGPGTRLTVT.

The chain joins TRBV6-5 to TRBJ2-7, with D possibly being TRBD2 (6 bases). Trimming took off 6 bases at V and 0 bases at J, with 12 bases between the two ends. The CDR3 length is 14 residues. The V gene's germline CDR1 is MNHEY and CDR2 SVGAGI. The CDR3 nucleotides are TGTGCCAGCAGCCCCCGGGGAGGCTCCTACGAGCAGTACTTC. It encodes CASSPRGGSYEQYF.

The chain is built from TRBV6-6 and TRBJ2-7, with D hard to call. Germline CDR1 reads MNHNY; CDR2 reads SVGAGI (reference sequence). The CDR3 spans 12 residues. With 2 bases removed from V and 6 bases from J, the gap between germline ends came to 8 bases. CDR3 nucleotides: TGTGCCAGCAGTTACGATCCGTCCGAGCAGTACTTC. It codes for CASSYDPSEQYF.

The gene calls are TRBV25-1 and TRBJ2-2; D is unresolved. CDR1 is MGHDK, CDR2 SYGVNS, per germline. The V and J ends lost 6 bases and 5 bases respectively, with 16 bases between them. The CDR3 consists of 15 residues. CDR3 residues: CASSLKPEVTGELFF. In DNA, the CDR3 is TGTGCCAGCAGCCTTAAACCCGAGGTTACCGGGGAGCTGTTTTTT.

The CDR3 DNA is TGTGCCAGCAGCTTAGATTTTGGAGCTAACTATGGCTACACCTTC. It yields the protein CASSLDFGANYGYTF. The chain joins TRBV11-2 to TRBJ1-2; D gene ambiguous. Germline V lookup: CDR1 SGHAT, CDR2 FQNNGV. The CDR3 is 15 amino acids. Trimming removed 0 bases from V and 0 bases from J, with 8 bases in between.

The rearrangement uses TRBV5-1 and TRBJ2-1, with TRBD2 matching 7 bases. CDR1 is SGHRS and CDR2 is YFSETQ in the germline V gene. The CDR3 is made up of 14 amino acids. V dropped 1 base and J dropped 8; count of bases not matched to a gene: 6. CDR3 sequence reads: CASSLLGGSDEQFF. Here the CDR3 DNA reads TGCGCCAGCAGCTTGTTAGGCGGGAGCGATGAGCAGTTCTTC.

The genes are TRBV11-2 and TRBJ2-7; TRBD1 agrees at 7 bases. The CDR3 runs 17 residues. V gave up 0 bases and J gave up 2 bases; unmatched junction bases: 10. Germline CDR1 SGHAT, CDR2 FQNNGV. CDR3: CASSLDLGTELTYEQYF. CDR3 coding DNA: TGTGCCAGCAGCTTAGATCTGGGGACAGAGTTAACCTACGAGCAGTACTTC. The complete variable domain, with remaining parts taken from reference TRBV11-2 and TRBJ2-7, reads EAGVAQSPRYKIIEKRQSVAFWCNPISGHATLYWYQQILGQGPKLLIQFQNNGVVDDSQLPKDRFSAERLKGVDSTLKIQPAKLEDSAVYLCASSLDLGTELTYEQYFGPGTRLTVT.

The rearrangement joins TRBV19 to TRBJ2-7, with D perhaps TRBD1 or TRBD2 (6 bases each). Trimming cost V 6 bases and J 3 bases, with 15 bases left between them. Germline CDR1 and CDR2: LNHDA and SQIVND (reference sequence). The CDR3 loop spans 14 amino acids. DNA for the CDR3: TGTGCCAGTAGGGACATAGGAGGGGGCTACGAGCAGTACTTC. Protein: CASRDIGGGYEQYF.

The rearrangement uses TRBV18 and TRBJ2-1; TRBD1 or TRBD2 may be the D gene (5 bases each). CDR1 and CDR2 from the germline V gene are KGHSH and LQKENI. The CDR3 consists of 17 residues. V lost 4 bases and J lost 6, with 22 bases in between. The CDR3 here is CASSLSDPSGLANEQFF. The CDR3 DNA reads TGTGCCAGCTCACTCAGTGATCCCTCGGGGCTTGCCAATGAGCAGTTCTTC.

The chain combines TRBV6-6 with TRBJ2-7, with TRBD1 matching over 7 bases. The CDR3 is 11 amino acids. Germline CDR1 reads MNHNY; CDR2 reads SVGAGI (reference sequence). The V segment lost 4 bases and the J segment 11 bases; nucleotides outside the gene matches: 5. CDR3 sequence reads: CASSFTGAEYF. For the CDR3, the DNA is TGTGCCAGCAGTTTCACAGGGGCAGAGTACTTC.

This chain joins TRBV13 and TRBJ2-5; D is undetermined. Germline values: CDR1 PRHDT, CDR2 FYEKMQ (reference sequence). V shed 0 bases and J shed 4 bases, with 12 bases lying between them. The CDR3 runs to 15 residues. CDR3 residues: CASSLGRLELETQYF. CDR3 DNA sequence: TGTGCCAGCAGCTTAGGAAGGCTGGAGCTAGAGACCCAGTACTTC.

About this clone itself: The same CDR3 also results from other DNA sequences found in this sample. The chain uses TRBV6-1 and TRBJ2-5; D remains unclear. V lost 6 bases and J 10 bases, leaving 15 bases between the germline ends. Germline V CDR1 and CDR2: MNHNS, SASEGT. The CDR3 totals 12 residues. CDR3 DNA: TGTGCCAGCAGGGAGATCTTGGAAGACCAGTACTTC. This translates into CASREILEDQYF.

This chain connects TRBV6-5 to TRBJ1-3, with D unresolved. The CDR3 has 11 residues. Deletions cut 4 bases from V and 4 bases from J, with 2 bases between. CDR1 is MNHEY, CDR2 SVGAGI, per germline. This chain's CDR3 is CASSWGNTIYF. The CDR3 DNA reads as TGTGCCAGCAGTTGGGGAAACACCATATATTTT.